This is a list of T cell receptor beta chains from one sample in a study of cytomegalovirus exposure and HLA in healthy donors. The data were produced by immunoSEQ multiplex PCR, yet TCRdb's version contains in-frame clones alone and is incomplete. The data hold approximately 150,000 clones, with roughly 77% observed a single time. Sequences were obtained from PBMCs. The receptors originated from a man aged 40-49 years in good health and CMV-seronegative. Both conserved end residues are part of each CDR3. The D gene is left open where the match is weak. Some rows mark clone size as missing; the rest say once, few, many or name a class of expanded clone.

clone_size j_call v_call d_call cdr3_nt cdr3_aa
- TRBJ1-2 TRBV7-9 TRBD1 TGTGCCAGCAGACTAGGACAGGGGGGCTATGGCTACACCTTC CASRLGQGGYGYTF
- TRBJ1-4 TRBV5-4 TRBD1 TGTGCCAGCAGCTTGGCGGCAGGGGGCAGGGATGAAAAACTGTTTTTT CASSLAAGGRDEKLFF
- TRBJ2-1 TRBV5-6 TRBD2 TGTGCCAGCAGCTTAGCGGGGGGTGAGCAGTTCTTC CASSLAGGEQFF
- TRBJ1-5 TRBV27 - TGTGCCAGCAGTCAGGACTTCAATCAGCCCCAGCATTTT CASSQDFNQPQHF
- TRBJ1-1 TRBV20-1 - TGCAGTGCCAACAGGGATGAAGCTTTCTTT CSANRDEAFF
- TRBJ1-2 TRBV15 TRBD1 TGTGCCACCAGCGGGGCCGGGACAGGGGACTATGGCTACACCTTC CATSGAGTGDYGYTF
once TRBJ2-5 TRBV27 - TGTGCCAGCTCCCTCGGGCGGGGGCGCGGACCCGGAGAGACCCAGTACTTC CASSLGRGRGPGETQYF
- TRBJ2-2 TRBV4-1 TRBD1 TGCGCCAGCAGCCGCCAGGGACAGGGGGTTCCCGGGGAGCTGTTTTTT CASSRQGQGVPGELFF
- TRBJ1-3 TRBV27 TRBD1 TGTGCCAGCAGTTTAAGGACAGGAGGGGGAAACACCATATATTTT CASSLRTGGGNTIYF
- TRBJ2-1 TRBV2 - TGTGCCAGCAGGGCGGGACAGAACTACAATGAGCAGTTCTTC CASRAGQNYNEQFF
- TRBJ1-5 TRBV19 - TGTGCCAGTCGAATCGAGAGCAATCAGCCCCAGCATTTT CASRIESNQPQHF
- TRBJ2-1 TRBV11-2 - TGTGCCAGCAGCTTAGCCGGCGGAGGGAATGAGCAGTTCTTC CASSLAGGGNEQFF
- TRBJ2-4 TRBV11-2 - TGTGCCAGCAGCTTAGTTCGGGGAGGCAAAAACATTCAGTACTTC CASSLVRGGKNIQYF
- TRBJ2-3 TRBV9 - TGTGCCAGCACCACTGGAGCAGATACGCAGTATTTT CASTTGADTQYF
- TRBJ2-3 TRBV19 TRBD2 TGTGCCAGCCGGGGGACTAACACAGATACGCAGTATTTT CASRGTNTDTQYF
once TRBJ2-7 TRBV5-4 - TGTGCCAGCAGCCGAGGGACTTCCTACTCCTACGAGCAGTACTTC CASSRGTSYSYEQYF
- TRBJ2-2 TRBV30 TRBD2 TGTGCCTGGAGTCCCAGCGGGGCGAACACCGGGGAGCTGTTTTTT CAWSPSGANTGELFF
- TRBJ1-2 TRBV29-1 - TGCAGCGTTGACAAGGAAGCGTGGAGGCTATTC CSVDKEAWRLF
- TRBJ2-3 TRBV5-6 TRBD2 TGTGCCAGCAGCTTTGAGATAGCGGGGGTTGATACGCAGTATTTT CASSFEIAGVDTQYF
once TRBJ2-7 TRBV7-2 TRBD2 TGTGCCAGCAGCTCCTATGGGGGGGCCTACGAGCAGTACTTC CASSSYGGAYEQYF
- TRBJ1-6 TRBV28 TRBD1 TGTGCCAGCAGCCTAAGGACAGGGCGGAATTCACCCCTCCACTTT CASSLRTGRNSPLHF
once TRBJ1-5 TRBV6-1 TRBD1 TGTGCCAGCAATACAGGGGGCGCGGGGCAGCCCCAGCATTTT CASNTGGAGQPQHF
- TRBJ2-1 TRBV6-1 - TGTGCCAGCAGTGAAGCGCCGGGGAGGTGGCAGTTCTTC CASSEAPGRWQFF
- TRBJ2-1 TRBV6-6 TRBD1 TGTGCCAGCAGTGTCCGACAGGGATCCTACAATGAGCAGTTCTTC CASSVRQGSYNEQFF